Listed below are T cell receptor beta chains from one sample, sequenced in a study of T cell repertoires in cytomegalovirus infection. TCRdb redid the calling of the reads with MiXCR, one entry per CDR3 protein. The sample contains roughly 990,000 distinct CDR3 sequences, approximately 30% of which appear only once. These receptors' targets are unknown. Sequenced material: cultured CD8+ T cells from PBMCs, taken from culture after CMV antigen stimulation. The receptors were gathered from a human donor in good health (CMV status not recorded). Some clones in this sample may be carry-over from other donors' samples. The CDR3 runs from the conserved cysteine through the conserved F or W. D genes are given only for firm matches. The size entry is marked missing in some rows and otherwise reads once, few, many or a size class.

clone_size j_call v_call d_call cdr3_nt cdr3_aa
NA TRBJ2-3 TRBV19 TRBD2 TGTGCCAGTAGACAACTAGCGGGGGCGCCCATAGATACGCAGTATTTT CASRQLAGAPIDTQYF
NA TRBJ2-1 TRBV3-1 NA TGTGCCAACAGCCAAGGCACAGGTCGGCATGAGCAGTTCTTC CANSQGTGRHEQFF
many TRBJ2-1 TRBV7-2 NA TGTGCCAGCAGCTTAGATGTATTGGAGTTAGATGAGCAGTTCTTC CASSLDVLELDEQFF
NA TRBJ2-2 TRBV10-3 TRBD1 TGTGCCATCAGTGAGCCGATCGGGACAGGGGCGAAGATGAACACCGGGGAGCTGTTTTTT CAISEPIGTGAKMNTGELFF
NA TRBJ1-5 TRBV4-1 NA TGCGCCAGCAGCCAAGATCCCGGGGCAGGGCAGCCCCAGCATTTT CASSQDPGAGQPQHF
few TRBJ2-1 TRBV20-1 TRBD2 TGCAGTGCTAGAGGAATCCACGGGACTAGCGGGGCCCGCACGGTGTCAAATGAGCAGTTCTTC CSARGIHGTSGARTVSNEQFF
NA TRBJ1-5 TRBV5-5 NA TGTGCCAGCAGCCGAGCCACCGGACGAAATCAGCCCCAGCATTTT CASSRATGRNQPQHF
NA TRBJ2-3 TRBV6-5 TRBD2 TGTGCCAGCAGCAAACTAGCGGGGACAGATACGCAGTATTTT CASSKLAGTDTQYF
NA TRBJ1-3 TRBV28 NA TGTGCCAGCAGTGTAGAATTGAGCCGCTTCTCTGGAAACACCATATATTTT CASSVELSRFSGNTIYF
many TRBJ1-3 TRBV12-3/TRBV12-4 TRBD1 TGTGCCAGCAGTCTAGGTCCGACAGGGTTTGGAAACACCATATATTTT CASSLGPTGFGNTIYF
NA TRBJ2-3 TRBV7-2 NA TGTGCCAGCAGGCCCTCGTCCGGGGGCACAGATACGCAGTATTTT CASRPSSGGTDTQYF
NA TRBJ1-6 TRBV7-6 TRBD1 TGTGCCAGCAGTCAATACGGGACAGGGAATTCACCCCTCCACTTT CASSQYGTGNSPLHF
NA TRBJ1-2 TRBV11-3 NA TGTGCCAGCAGCTCCAACCTAGCCCTCGACAGGAACTATGGCTACACCTTC CASSSNLALDRNYGYTF
NA TRBJ2-1 TRBV27 NA TGTGCCAGCCGTATTAATAGCGGTCACAATGAGCAGTTCTTC CASRINSGHNEQFF
NA TRBJ1-2 TRBV5-6 NA TGTGCCAGCAGCTTGTTCAGGGGAATATATGGCTACACCTTC CASSLFRGIYGYTF
NA TRBJ2-3 TRBV18 NA TGTGCCAGCTCACCATCGGTCGGGCGACGGGGCACAGATACGCAGTATTTT CASSPSVGRRGTDTQYF
NA TRBJ2-7 TRBV4-1 NA TGCGCCAGCAGCCAAGTCGGGCCCGCCTGCGAGCAGTACTTC CASSQVGPACEQYF
NA TRBJ2-7 TRBV12-3/TRBV12-4 TRBD2 TGTGCCAGCAGTTCCTCGAGCGGGGCGAACTCCTACGAGCAGTACTTC CASSSSSGANSYEQYF
once TRBJ1-1 TRBV27 NA TGTGCCAGCAGTTTCGGGACTTCGAACACTGAAGCTTTCTTT CASSFGTSNTEAFF
few TRBJ2-7 TRBV27 NA TGTGCCAGCAGTTTTGGGACCCAGACCCTAGGTTACGAGCAGTACTTC CASSFGTQTLGYEQYF
NA TRBJ1-1 TRBV7-9 NA TGTGCCAGCAGCGCCGGGTCCACTTACACTGAAGCTTTCTTT CASSAGSTYTEAFF
NA TRBJ2-3 TRBV7-9 NA TGTGCCAGCAAAGGGGTCCGGGACAAGAACACAGATACGCAGTATTTT CASKGVRDKNTDTQYF
NA TRBJ2-1 TRBV5-4 NA TGTGCCACCCCAGGGGAAGCCTACAATGAGCAGTTCTTC CATPGEAYNEQFF
few TRBJ2-1 TRBV7-9 NA TGTGCCAGCAGCTCCTCCGGGACCTCGAACTCCTACAATGAGCAGTTCTTC CASSSSGTSNSYNEQFF
few TRBJ2-2 TRBV4-2 TRBD2 TGTGCCAGCAGCCAAGTAGCGGGGGGGCTCCCCGGGGAGCTGTTTTTT CASSQVAGGLPGELFF
NA TRBJ1-6 TRBV4-2 NA TGTGCCAGCAGCCAAGAGGGACCCCTCCACTTT CASSQEGPLHF
once TRBJ1-1 TRBV27 NA TGTGCCAGCAGTTTATCGGCAGGTTGGAACACTAAAGCTTTCTTT CASSLSAGWNTKAFF
few TRBJ1-5 TRBV6-2/TRBV6-3 NA TGTGCCAGCAGTTACTCGAGGCAGGGTCTCAATCAGCCCCAGCATTTT CASSYSRQGLNQPQHF
NA TRBJ2-1 TRBV19 NA TGTGCCAGTATAAACAGAGACAATGAGCAGTTCTTC CASINRDNEQFF
NA TRBJ2-6 TRBV27 NA TGTGCCAGCAGTTGGGGGATTGGGGCCAACGTCCTGACTTTC CASSWGIGANVLTF
few TRBJ2-6 TRBV19 NA TGTGCCAGTATCCTCTACCCCCCCCCACAGCCCGCGGGGGCCAACGTCCTGACTTTC CASILYPPPQPAGANVLTF
many TRBJ1-1 TRBV7-6 NA TGTGCCAGCAGCTTAGCTACAGGGCTCGGAAAGACTGAAGCTTTCTTT CASSLATGLGKTEAFF
few TRBJ1-2 TRBV19 NA TGTGCCAGTAGTATAGATGGGAGGCCGGCGGATGGCTACACCTTC CASSIDGRPADGYTF
NA TRBJ1-5 TRBV5-6 TRBD1 TGTGCCAGCAGCTGGGGGACAGGGAAACAGCCCCAGCATTTT CASSWGTGKQPQHF
few TRBJ1-3 TRBV12-3/TRBV12-4 NA TGTGCCAGCAGTTTTTTGTTGGGGGAAAGAGTTGTCTCTGGAAACACCATATATTTT CASSFLLGERVVSGNTIYF
NA TRBJ2-1 TRBV27 NA TGTGCCAGCAGTCCCGGACTAAGTCCTAATGAGCAGTTCTTC CASSPGLSPNEQFF
many TRBJ2-7 TRBV7-9 NA TGTGCCAGCAGCTTGGACAGACACGAGCAGTACTTC CASSLDRHEQYF
few TRBJ1-2 TRBV6-6 NA TGTGCCAGCAGTACGGGACTCACCTCGGATGGCTACACCTTC CASSTGLTSDGYTF
many TRBJ2-1 TRBV7-8 TRBD2 TGTGCCAGCAGCTTAGATGGTAGCGGGGGGGCAGGGAATGAGCAGTTCTTC CASSLDGSGGAGNEQFF
NA TRBJ1-1 TRBV24-1 NA TGTGCCACCAGGTTAGCACGGAACACTGAAGCTTTCTTT CATRLARNTEAFF
many TRBJ1-3 TRBV7-2 NA TGTGCCAGCAGCCCCGAAGGGGCTGGAAACACCATATATTTT CASSPEGAGNTIYF
NA TRBJ1-3 TRBV12-3/TRBV12-4 NA TGTGCCAGCAGTCCCTACTCGGGGCTCGAAATAGTCTCTGGAAACACCATATATTTT CASSPYSGLEIVSGNTIYF
once TRBJ1-4 TRBV4-3 TRBD1 TGCGCCAGCAGCCAAGATTTAACAGGGGGAAATGAAAAACTGTTTTTT CASSQDLTGGNEKLFF
NA TRBJ2-1 TRBV27 TRBD1 TGTGCCAGCAGTTTCCTTCCAGGGGGCAACGATGAGCAGTTCTTC CASSFLPGGNDEQFF
NA TRBJ2-1 TRBV7-9 NA TGTGCCAGCAGCTTACCGACGGCTCCTAATGAGCAGTTCTTC CASSLPTAPNEQFF
many TRBJ1-5 TRBV2 NA TGTGCCAGCGCCACAGCCCAGAATAGCAATCAGCCCCAGCATTTT CASATAQNSNQPQHF
NA TRBJ2-1 TRBV19 TRBD1 TGTGCCAGTAGTATCCGGACAGGGCCCTACAATGAGCAGTTCTTC CASSIRTGPYNEQFF
NA TRBJ2-2 TRBV6-1 NA TGTGCCCTCAAGGTTGGGGGCTGGGCCGGGGAGCTGTTTTTT CALKVGGWAGELFF
NA TRBJ2-7 TRBV6-6 NA TGTGCCAGCAGTGACTCGGGGGAGCAGTACTTC CASSDSGEQYF
NA TRBJ2-7 TRBV25-1 NA TGTGCCAGCAGTGCCCCTGCGGGGCCTACCTACGAGCAGTACTTC CASSAPAGPTYEQYF
NA TRBJ2-5 TRBV6-1 NA TGTGCCAGCAGTGACCCATTGTTTACCCAGTACTTC CASSDPLFTQYF
NA TRBJ2-3 TRBV19 TRBD2 TGTGCCACCAATAGCGGGGGTGGGGATACGCAGTATTTT CATNSGGGDTQYF
NA TRBJ1-1 TRBV4-1 NA TGCGCCAGCAGCCAAGTTCTAGGCTCTAACACTGAAGCTTTCTTT CASSQVLGSNTEAFF
few TRBJ1-1 TRBV27 NA TGTGCCAGCAGTTTATCCCGGGGGCTCGACACTGAAGCTTTCTTT CASSLSRGLDTEAFF
NA TRBJ2-1 TRBV6-6 NA TGTGCCAGCAGCTCGAAGGTCGGGGTAAGTGAGCAGTTCTTC CASSSKVGVSEQFF
NA TRBJ2-5 TRBV6-2/TRBV6-3 TRBD2 TGTGCCAGCAGCCTAGCGGGGGGCCCGCTTGGTGACCAGTACTTC CASSLAGGPLGDQYF
few TRBJ2-3 TRBV6-1 NA TGTGCCAGCAGTCCCAAGACGGGGGATACGCAGTATTTT CASSPKTGDTQYF
NA TRBJ2-7 TRBV5-1 NA TGCGCCAGCAGCTTGGGCAATGGGGTTCACTACGAGCAGTACTTC CASSLGNGVHYEQYF
few TRBJ2-3 TRBV20-1 TRBD2 TGCAGTGCTAGAGGAAGGGGACTAGCGGCCCGCTCCCCAGATACGCAGTATTTT CSARGRGLAARSPDTQYF
NA TRBJ2-1 TRBV6-2/TRBV6-3 TRBD1 TGTGCCAGCAGCCTTGACAGGGGGCTGGAGGATGAGCAGTTCTTC CASSLDRGLEDEQFF